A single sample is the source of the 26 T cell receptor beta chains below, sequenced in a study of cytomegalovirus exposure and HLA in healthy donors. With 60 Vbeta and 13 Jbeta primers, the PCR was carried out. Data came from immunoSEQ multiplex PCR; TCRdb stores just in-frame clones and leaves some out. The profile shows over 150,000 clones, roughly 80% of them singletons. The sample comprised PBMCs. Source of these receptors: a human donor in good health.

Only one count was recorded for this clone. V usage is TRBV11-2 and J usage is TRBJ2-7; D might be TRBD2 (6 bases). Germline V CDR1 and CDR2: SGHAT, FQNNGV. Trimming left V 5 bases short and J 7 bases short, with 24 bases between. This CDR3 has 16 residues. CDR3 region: CASSTRGTVAAEEQYF. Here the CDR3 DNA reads TGTGCCAGCAGCACACGCGGGACGGTGGCCGCTGAGGAGCAGTACTTC.

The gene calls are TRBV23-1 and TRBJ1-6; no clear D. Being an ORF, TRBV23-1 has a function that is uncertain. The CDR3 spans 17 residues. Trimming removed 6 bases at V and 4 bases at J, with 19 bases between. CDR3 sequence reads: CASRRTGSSGYNSPLHF. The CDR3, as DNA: TGCGCCAGCAGACGTACGGGATCCTCGGGGTATAATTCACCCCTCCACTTT.

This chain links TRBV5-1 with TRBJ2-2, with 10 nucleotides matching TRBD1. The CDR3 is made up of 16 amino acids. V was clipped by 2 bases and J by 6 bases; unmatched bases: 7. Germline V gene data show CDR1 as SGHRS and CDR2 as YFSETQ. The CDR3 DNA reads TGCGCCAGCAGCTTCACCGGGACAGGGGCCCCCGGGGAGCTGTTTTTT. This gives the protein CASSFTGTGAPGELFF.

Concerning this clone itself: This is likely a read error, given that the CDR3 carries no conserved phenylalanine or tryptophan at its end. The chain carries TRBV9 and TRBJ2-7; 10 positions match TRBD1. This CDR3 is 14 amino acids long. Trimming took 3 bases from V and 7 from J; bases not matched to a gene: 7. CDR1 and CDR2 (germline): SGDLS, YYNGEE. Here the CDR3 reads CASSARQGADEQYL. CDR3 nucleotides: TGTGCCAGCAGCGCAAGACAGGGGGCGGATGAGCAGTACCTC.

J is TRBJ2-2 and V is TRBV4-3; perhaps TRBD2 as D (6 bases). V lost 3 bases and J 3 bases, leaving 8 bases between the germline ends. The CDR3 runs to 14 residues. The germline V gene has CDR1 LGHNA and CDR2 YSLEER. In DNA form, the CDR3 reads TGCGCCAGCAGCCAGGACTATTACACCGGGGAGCTGTTTTTT. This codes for CASSQDYYTGELFF.

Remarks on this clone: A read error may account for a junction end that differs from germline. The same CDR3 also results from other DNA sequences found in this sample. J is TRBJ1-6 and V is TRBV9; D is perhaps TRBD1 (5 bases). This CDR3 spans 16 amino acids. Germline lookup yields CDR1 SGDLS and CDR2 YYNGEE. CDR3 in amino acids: CASSAGGTPYNSPLHF. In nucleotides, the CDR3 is TGTGCCAGCAGCGCCGGGGGAACACCCTATAATTCGCCCCTCCACTTT.

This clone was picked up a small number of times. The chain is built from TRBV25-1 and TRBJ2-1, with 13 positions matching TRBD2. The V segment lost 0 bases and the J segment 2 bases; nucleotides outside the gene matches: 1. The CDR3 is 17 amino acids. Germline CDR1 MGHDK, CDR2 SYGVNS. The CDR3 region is CASSEYGTSGAYNEQFF. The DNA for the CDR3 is TGTGCCAGCAGTGAATATGGGACTAGCGGGGCCTACAATGAGCAGTTCTTC.

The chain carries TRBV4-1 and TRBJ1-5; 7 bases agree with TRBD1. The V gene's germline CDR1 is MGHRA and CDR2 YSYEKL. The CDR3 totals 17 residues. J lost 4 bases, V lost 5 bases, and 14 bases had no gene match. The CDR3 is CASSTSYTGEWNQPQHF. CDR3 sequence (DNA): TGCGCCAGCAGCACGTCATACACAGGGGAGTGGAATCAGCCCCAGCATTTT.

The CDR3 sequence: CASSLGQGTIYEQYF. Here the CDR3 DNA reads TGTGCCAGCAGCTTAGGACAGGGTACTATCTACGAGCAGTACTTC. The genes are TRBV7-2 and TRBJ2-7; TRBD1 matches 7 bases. CDR3 length: 15 amino acids. Trimming cost V 1 base and J 3 bases; bases outside gene matches: 6. Germline CDR1 reads SGHTA; CDR2 reads FQGNSA.

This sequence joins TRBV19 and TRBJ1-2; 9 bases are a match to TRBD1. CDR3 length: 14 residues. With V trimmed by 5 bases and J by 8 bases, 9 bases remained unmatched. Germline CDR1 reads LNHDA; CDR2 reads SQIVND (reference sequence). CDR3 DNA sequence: TGTGCCAGTAGTCCCAGGACAGGGGAAGAAGGCTACACCTTC. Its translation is CASSPRTGEEGYTF.

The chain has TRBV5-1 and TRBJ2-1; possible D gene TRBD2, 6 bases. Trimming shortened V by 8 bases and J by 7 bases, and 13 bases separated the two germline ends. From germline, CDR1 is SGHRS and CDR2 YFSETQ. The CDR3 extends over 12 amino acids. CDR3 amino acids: CASKLGGNEQFF. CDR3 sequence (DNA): TGCGCCAGTAAGCTTGGGGGGAATGAGCAGTTCTTC.

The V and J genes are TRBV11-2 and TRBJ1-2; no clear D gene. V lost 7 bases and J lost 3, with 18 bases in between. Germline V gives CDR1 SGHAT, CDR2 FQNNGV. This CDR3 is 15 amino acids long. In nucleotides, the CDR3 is TGTGCCAGCACCCTTACTCCCCAGGTACACTATGGCTACACCTTC. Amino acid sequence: CASTLTPQVHYGYTF.

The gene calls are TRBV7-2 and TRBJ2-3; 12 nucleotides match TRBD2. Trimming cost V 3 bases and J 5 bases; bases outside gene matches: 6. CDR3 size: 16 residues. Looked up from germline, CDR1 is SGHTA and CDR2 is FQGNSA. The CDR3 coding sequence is TGTGCCAGCAGCTTTTCTAGCGGGGGGGCTAAAGATACGCAGTATTTT. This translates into CASSFSSGGAKDTQYF.

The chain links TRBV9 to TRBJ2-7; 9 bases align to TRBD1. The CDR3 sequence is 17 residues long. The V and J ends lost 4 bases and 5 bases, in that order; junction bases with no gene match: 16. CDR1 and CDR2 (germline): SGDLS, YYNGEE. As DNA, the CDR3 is TGTGCCAGCAGCTTACATGAGTTTGGGACAGGGAAAAACGAGCAGTACTTC. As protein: CASSLHEFGTGKNEQYF. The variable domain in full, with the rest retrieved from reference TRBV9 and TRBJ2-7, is DSGVTQTPKHLITATGQRVTLRCSPRSGDLSVYWYQQSLDQGLQFLIQYYNGEERAKGNILERFSAQQFPDLHSELNLSSLELGDSALYFCASSLHEFGTGKNEQYFGPGTRLTVT.

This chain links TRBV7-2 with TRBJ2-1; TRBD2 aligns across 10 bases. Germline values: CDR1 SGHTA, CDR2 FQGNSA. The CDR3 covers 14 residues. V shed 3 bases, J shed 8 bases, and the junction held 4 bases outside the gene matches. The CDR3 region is CASSFTGTSDEQFF. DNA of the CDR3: TGTGCCAGCAGCTTCACCGGGACTAGCGATGAGCAGTTCTTC. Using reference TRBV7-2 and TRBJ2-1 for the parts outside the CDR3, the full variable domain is GAGVSQSPSNKVTEKGKDVELRCDPISGHTALYWYRQSLGQGLEFLIYFQGNSAPDKSGLPSDRFSAERTGGSVSTLTIQRTQQEDSAVYLCASSFTGTSDEQFFGPGTRLTVL.

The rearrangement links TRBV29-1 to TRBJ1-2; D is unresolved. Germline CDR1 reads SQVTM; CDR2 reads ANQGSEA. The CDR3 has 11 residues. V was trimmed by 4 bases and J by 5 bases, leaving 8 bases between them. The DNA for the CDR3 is TGCAGCGTTGCAGGAGGTTATGGCTACACCTTC. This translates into CSVAGGYGYTF.

The CDR3 region is CSARRTGTDEQYF. The CDR3 region has the DNA TGCAGCGCCAGAAGGACAGGGACGGACGAGCAGTACTTC. This chain links TRBV29-1 with TRBJ2-7, with 8 nucleotides matching TRBD1. Losses at the gene ends were 7 bases for V and 5 bases for J; bases not matched to a gene: 10. Germline CDR1 and CDR2: SQVTM and ANQGSEA. The CDR3 has 13 amino acids.

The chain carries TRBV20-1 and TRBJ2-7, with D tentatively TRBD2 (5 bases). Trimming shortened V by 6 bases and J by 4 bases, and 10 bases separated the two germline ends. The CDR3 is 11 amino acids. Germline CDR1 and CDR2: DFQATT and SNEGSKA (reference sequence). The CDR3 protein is CSAQAVYEQYF. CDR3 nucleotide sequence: TGCAGTGCCCAAGCGGTGTACGAGCAGTACTTC.

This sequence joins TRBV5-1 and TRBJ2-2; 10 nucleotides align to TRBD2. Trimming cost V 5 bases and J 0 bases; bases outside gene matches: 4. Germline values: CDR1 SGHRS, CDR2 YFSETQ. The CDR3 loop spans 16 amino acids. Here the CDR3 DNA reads TGCGCCAGCAGTGGCCTAGCGGGGGCGAACACCGGGGAGCTGTTTTTT. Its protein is CASSGLAGANTGELFF.

CDR3: CSVEDPRTGELFF. CDR3 sequence (DNA): TGCAGCGTTGAAGATCCGCGAACCGGGGAGCTGTTTTTT. The V call is TRBV29-1, the J call TRBJ2-2; D call uncertain. Germline CDR1 reads SQVTM; CDR2 reads ANQGSEA. Trimming stripped 0 bases from V and 5 bases from J, with 7 bases between. This CDR3 is built from 13 residues.

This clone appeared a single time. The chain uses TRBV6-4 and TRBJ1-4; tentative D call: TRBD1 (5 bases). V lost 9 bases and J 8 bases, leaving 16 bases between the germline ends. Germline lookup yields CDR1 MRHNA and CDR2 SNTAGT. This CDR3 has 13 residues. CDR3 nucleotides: TGTGCCAGTCTCAGGGAAGGCAAAGAAAAACTGTTTTTT. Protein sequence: CASLREGKEKLFF.

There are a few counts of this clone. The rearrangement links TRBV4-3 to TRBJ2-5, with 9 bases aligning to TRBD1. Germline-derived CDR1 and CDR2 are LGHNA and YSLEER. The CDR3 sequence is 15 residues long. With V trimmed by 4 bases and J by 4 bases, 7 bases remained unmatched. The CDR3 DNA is TGCGCCAGCAGCCGTACTACAGGGGGCGGAGAGACCCAGTACTTC. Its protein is CASSRTTGGGETQYF.

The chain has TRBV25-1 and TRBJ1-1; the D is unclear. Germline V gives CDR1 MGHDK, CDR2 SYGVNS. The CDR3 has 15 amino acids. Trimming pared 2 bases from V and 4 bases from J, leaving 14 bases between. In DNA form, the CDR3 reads TGTGCCAGCAGTGAAGGAATAGGGCGGGGCACTGAAGCTTTCTTT. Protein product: CASSEGIGRGTEAFF.

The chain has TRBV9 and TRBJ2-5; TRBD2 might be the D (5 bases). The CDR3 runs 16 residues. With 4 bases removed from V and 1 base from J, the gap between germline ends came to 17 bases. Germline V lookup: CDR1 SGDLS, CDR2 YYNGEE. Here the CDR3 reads CASSLTQELVQETQYF. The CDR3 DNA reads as TGTGCCAGCAGCCTTACCCAGGAACTAGTCCAAGAGACCCAGTACTTC.

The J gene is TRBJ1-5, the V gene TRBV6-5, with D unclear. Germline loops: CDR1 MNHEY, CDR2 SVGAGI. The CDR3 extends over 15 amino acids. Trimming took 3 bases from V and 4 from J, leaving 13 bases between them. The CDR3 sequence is CASSYSYSLNQPQHF. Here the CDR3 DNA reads TGTGCCAGCAGTTATAGTTACAGCCTAAATCAGCCCCAGCATTTT.

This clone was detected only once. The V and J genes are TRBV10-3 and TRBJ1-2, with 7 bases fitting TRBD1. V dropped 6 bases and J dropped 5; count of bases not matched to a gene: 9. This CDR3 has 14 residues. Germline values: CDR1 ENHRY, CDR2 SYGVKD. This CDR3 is CAIRGTEQGYGYTF. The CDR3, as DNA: TGTGCCATCAGGGGGACCGAACAGGGGTATGGCTACACCTTC.